A single sample gave rise to the 22 T cell receptor beta chains below, sequenced in a study of cytomegalovirus exposure and HLA in healthy donors. The PCR employed 60 Vbeta primers together with 13 Jbeta primers. Profiling relied on immunoSEQ multiplex PCR, and the TCRdb table lists in-frame clones only, not all of them. The data show some 190,000 clones, 80% seen once. Sequenced sample: PBMCs. Receptor source: a woman in her twenties or thirties in good health and CMV-seronegative.

The chain couples TRBV7-9 to TRBJ1-1, with 9 bases that match TRBD1. CDR3 length: 14 residues. V was pared by 4 bases and J by 6 bases, with 6 bases of the junction left unmatched. CDR1 is SEHNR, CDR2 FQNEAQ, per germline (reference sequence). The chain's CDR3 is CASSSGQGRPEAFF. The CDR3 bases are TGTGCCAGCAGCTCGGGACAGGGAAGGCCTGAAGCTTTCTTT. Full variable domain (remainder filled in from reference TRBV7-9 and TRBJ1-1): DTGVSQNPRHKITKRGQNVTFRCDPISEHNRLYWYRQTLGQGPEFLTYFQNEAQLEKSRLLSDRFSAERPKGSFSTLEIQRTEQGDSAMYLCASSSGQGRPEAFFGQGTRLTVV.

CDR3 loop: CASSNLRQGGAEAFF. CDR3 sequence (DNA): TGTGCCAGCAGCAATCTCAGGCAGGGAGGGGCTGAAGCTTTCTTT. The gene calls are TRBV14 and TRBJ1-1, with a tentative D call TRBD1 (5 bases). The CDR3 runs 15 residues. The V end was cut by 5 bases, the J end by 6 bases, with 19 bases between. CDR1 is SGHDN and CDR2 is FVKESK in the germline V gene.

The chain links TRBV6-5 to TRBJ2-3, with a tentative D call TRBD2 (5 bases). The V gene lost 6 bases and the J gene lost 10 bases, with 17 bases spanning the gap. CDR1 and CDR2 (germline): MNHEY, SVGAGI. This CDR3 is 13 amino acids long. CDR3 protein: CASRRGEGAAQYF. The CDR3 nucleotides are TGTGCCAGCAGACGAGGAGAGGGAGCGGCGCAGTATTTT.

V is TRBV4-3 and J is TRBJ1-6; TRBD1 agrees at 7 bases. Trimming took 5 bases from V and 6 from J; bases not matched to a gene: 10. CDR3 length: 16 residues. Germline values: CDR1 LGHNA, CDR2 YSLEER. CDR3 protein: CASSSHAGGPNSPLHF. CDR3 bases: TGCGCCAGCAGCTCACACGCAGGGGGGCCTAATTCACCCCTCCACTTT.

The J gene is TRBJ1-2, the V gene TRBV16, with a tentative D call TRBD1 (5 bases). The V end was cut by 2 bases, the J end by 4 bases, with 11 bases between. Germline-derived CDR1 and CDR2 are KGHSY and FQNENV. The CDR3 has 14 amino acids. The CDR3 sequence is CASSQRAGSYGYTF. The DNA for the CDR3 is TGTGCCAGCAGCCAACGGGCAGGGTCCTATGGCTACACCTTC.

The sample holds one count of this clone. The chain has TRBV7-8 and TRBJ2-2, with D tentatively TRBD2 (6 bases). This CDR3 contains 15 residues. Germline-derived CDR1 and CDR2 are SGHVS and FQNEAQ. Trimming stripped 2 bases from V and 6 bases from J, with 13 bases between. CDR3 in amino acids: CASSLIGGVPGELFF. The CDR3 DNA sequence: TGTGCCAGCAGCTTAATCGGCGGGGTCCCCGGGGAGCTGTTTTTT.

The rearrangement joins TRBV6-5 to TRBJ1-1; D not certain. Germline V CDR1 and CDR2: MNHEY, SVGAGI. Deletions cut 2 bases from V and 7 bases from J, with 14 bases between. The CDR3 is 14 amino acids. In DNA form, the CDR3 reads TGTGCCAGCAGTTACGCAGTAGATAGCCTTGAAGCTTTCTTT. Translation gives CASSYAVDSLEAFF.

The CDR3, as DNA: TGTGCCAGCAGCCCGCAAGGCAGGGAGGCCTATGGCTACACCTTC. Amino acids: CASSPQGREAYGYTF. This chain joins TRBV4-2 and TRBJ1-2, with D possibly matching TRBD1 (5 bases). Germline V gene data show CDR1 as LGHNA and CDR2 as YNFKEQ. The CDR3 runs to 15 residues. The V and J ends lost 4 bases and 4 bases respectively, with 16 bases between them.

The J gene is TRBJ2-7, the V gene TRBV10-2, with 9 bases that match TRBD1. Germline V CDR1 and CDR2: WSHSY, SAAADI. Unmatched junction bases numbered 12, after V lost 7 bases and J lost 2 bases. This CDR3 has 16 residues. This chain's CDR3 is CASIHRDRDLTYEQYF. CDR3 sequence (DNA): TGCGCCAGCATCCACCGGGACAGGGACCTTACCTACGAGCAGTACTTC.

The chain's CDR3 is CASSLTAQGVGTEAFF. CDR3 coding DNA: TGTGCCAGCAGCTTGACGGCACAGGGGGTAGGCACTGAAGCTTTCTTT. This chain uses TRBV7-2 with TRBJ1-1; 8 bases agree with TRBD1. This CDR3 contains 16 residues. Germline-derived CDR1 and CDR2 are SGHTA and FQGNSA. V shed 3 bases and J 4 bases; nucleotides not matched to a gene: 10.

V gene TRBV4-2 combines with J gene TRBJ1-5, with 10 bases matching TRBD1. The junction had 9 bases not matched to a gene; V was cut back by 2 bases and J by 2 bases. Germline V gene sequence: CDR1 LGHNA, CDR2 YNFKEQ. There are 18 residues in the CDR3. The CDR3 DNA sequence: TGTGCCAGCAGCCAAACCGGGACAGGGGTTCCGGGCAATCAGCCCCAGCATTTT. It encodes CASSQTGTGVPGNQPQHF.

V and J are TRBV6-1 and TRBJ2-5; the D is unclear. Trimming shortened V by 2 bases and J by 7 bases, and 14 bases separated the two germline ends. CDR1 and CDR2 (germline): MNHNS, SASEGT. CDR3 length equals 14 residues. The CDR3 DNA follows: TGTGCCAGCAGTGAAACCCGGGTGGAAGGGACCCAGTACTTC. The encoded protein is CASSETRVEGTQYF.

The genes are TRBV7-3 and TRBJ2-1; D gene unclear. CDR3 length equals 15 residues. Deletions cut 5 bases from V and 4 bases from J, with 15 bases between. Germline V gene data show CDR1 as SGHTA and CDR2 as FQGTGA. The CDR3 DNA follows: TGTGCCAGCAGCAACGGCCAACTAACTTACAATGAGCAGTTCTTC. Translating it yields CASSNGQLTYNEQFF.

The chain uses TRBV18 and TRBJ2-6, with D perhaps TRBD1 (5 bases). Deletions cut 3 bases from V and 4 bases from J, with 16 bases between. CDR1 and CDR2 from the germline V gene are KGHSH and LQKENI. This CDR3 spans 17 amino acids. CDR3 sequence: CASSPGQGALGANVLTF. The CDR3 DNA follows: TGTGCCAGCTCACCTGGTCAAGGGGCCCTAGGGGCCAACGTCCTGACTTTC.

The chain couples TRBV5-1 to TRBJ1-3, with TRBD1 matching 10 bases. Trimming at V came to 3 bases and at J to 2 bases, leaving 5 bases not matched to a gene. CDR3 size: 16 residues. CDR1 is SGHRS and CDR2 is YFSETQ in the germline V gene. Here the CDR3 reads CASSWAGQGTGNTIYF. The CDR3, as DNA: TGCGCCAGCAGCTGGGCGGGACAGGGGACTGGAAACACCATATATTTT.

This clone has only a few counts. The chain employs TRBV10-3 and TRBJ1-1; D uncertain. Germline assignment: CDR1 ENHRY and CDR2 SYGVKD. The CDR3 runs to 13 residues. Trimming removed 3 bases at V and 0 bases at J, with 5 bases between. The CDR3 DNA sequence: TGTGCCATCAGTGAAGTAGTGAACACTGAAGCTTTCTTT. It codes for CAISEVVNTEAFF.

J is TRBJ2-1 and V is TRBV11-3, with D tentatively TRBD2 (6 bases). V shed 2 bases and J shed 0 bases, with 8 bases lying between them. The CDR3 extends over 15 amino acids. Germline CDR1 is SGHNT and CDR2 is YENEEA. The CDR3 is CASSLRRGSYNEQFF. The CDR3, as DNA: TGTGCCAGCAGCTTAAGGCGGGGCTCCTACAATGAGCAGTTCTTC.

This clone was detected once. The same CDR3 also results from other DNA sequences found in this sample. V and J are TRBV5-1 and TRBJ1-4; 9 nucleotides match TRBD1. This CDR3 is 14 amino acids long. Germline CDR1 and CDR2: SGHRS and YFSETQ. J gave up 7 bases and V 0 bases, and 1 base lay outside the gene matches. Here the CDR3 DNA reads TGCGCCAGCAGCTTGGGACAGGGGGGTGAAAAACTGTTTTTT. Its protein is CASSLGQGGEKLFF.

This clone has just a few counts. The chain employs TRBV6-4 and TRBJ2-1; tentatively, D is TRBD1 (6 bases). V lost 6 bases and J 2 bases, leaving 8 bases between the germline ends. This CDR3 spans 13 amino acids. Germline CDR1 is MRHNA and CDR2 is SNTAGT. CDR3 DNA: TGTGCCAGCAGCCGGGACACCTACAATGAGCAGTTCTTC. It translates to CASSRDTYNEQFF.

V and J are TRBV9 and TRBJ1-6; maybe TRBD1 (5 bases). The CDR3 is made up of 16 amino acids. Per the germline V gene, CDR1 is SGDLS and CDR2 is YYNGEE. V was clipped by 1 base and J by 7 bases, with 15 bases between them. The CDR3 nucleotides are TGTGCCAGCAGCGTATCCCAAGGGGCAGCCAATTCACCCCTCCACTTT. Translation: CASSVSQGAANSPLHF.

The rearrangement uses TRBV7-9 and TRBJ1-5; weak D call: TRBD1 (6 bases). The CDR3 length is 13 residues. The germline V gene encodes CDR1 SEHNR and CDR2 FQNEAQ (reference sequence). The V end was cut by 5 bases, the J end by 5 bases, with 10 bases between. The CDR3 loop reads CASSTDSDQPQHF. DNA of the CDR3: TGTGCCAGCAGCACGGACAGCGATCAGCCCCAGCATTTT.

This chain joins TRBV6-5 and TRBJ2-1; TRBD2 matches at 14 bases. The CDR3 is 16 amino acids. CDR1 MNHEY and CDR2 SVGAGI come from the germline V gene. The V segment lost 2 bases and the J segment 9 bases; nucleotides outside the gene matches: 6. This CDR3 reads CASSYQTSGGAGEQFF. CDR3 DNA sequence: TGTGCCAGCAGTTACCAGACTAGCGGGGGGGCAGGTGAGCAGTTCTTC.